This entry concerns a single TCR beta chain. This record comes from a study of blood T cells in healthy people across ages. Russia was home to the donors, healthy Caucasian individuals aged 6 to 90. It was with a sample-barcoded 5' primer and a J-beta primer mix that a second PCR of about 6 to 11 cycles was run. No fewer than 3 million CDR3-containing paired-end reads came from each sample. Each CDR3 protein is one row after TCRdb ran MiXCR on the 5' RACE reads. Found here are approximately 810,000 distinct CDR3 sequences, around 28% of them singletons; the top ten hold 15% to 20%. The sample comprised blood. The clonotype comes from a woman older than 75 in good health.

Written as DNA, the CDR3 is TGTGCCAGCAGCGTGGGGACTAGCGGGAGAGTGGGAGACATTCAGTACTTC. As protein: CASSVGTSGRVGDIQYF. V gene TRBV5-4 combines with J gene TRBJ2-7; 14 positions match TRBD2. The end of the DNA aligns better with TRBJ2-4, so the J call may be wrong. The germline V gene has CDR1 SGHNT and CDR2 YYREEE (reference sequence). The CDR3 covers 17 residues.